This TCR beta chain was sequenced during a study of blood T cell repertoires in COVID-19. About the research overall: Collection of acute and convalescent COVID-19 samples took place in the United States, Italy and Spain.

The table came from immunoSEQ multiplex PCR; TCRdb's copy has only in-frame clones and leaves some out. The sample records about 140,000 clones, around 88% being singletons. Germline V gene lookup returns CDR1 MNHEY and CDR2 SMNVEV (reference sequence). With 11 bases clipped from V and 5 bases from J, the junction kept 7 bases outside the gene matches. CDR3 length equals 14 residues. The chain joins TRBV27 to TRBJ2-2, with 11 bases identical to TRBD1. Input material: peripheral blood. This receptor was identified in a man in his 60s with active or convalescent COVID-19. CDR3 DNA sequence: TGTGCCTCCGGGGGGGACAGGGGGACCGGGGAGCTGTTTTTT. Translating gives CASGGDRGTGELFF.